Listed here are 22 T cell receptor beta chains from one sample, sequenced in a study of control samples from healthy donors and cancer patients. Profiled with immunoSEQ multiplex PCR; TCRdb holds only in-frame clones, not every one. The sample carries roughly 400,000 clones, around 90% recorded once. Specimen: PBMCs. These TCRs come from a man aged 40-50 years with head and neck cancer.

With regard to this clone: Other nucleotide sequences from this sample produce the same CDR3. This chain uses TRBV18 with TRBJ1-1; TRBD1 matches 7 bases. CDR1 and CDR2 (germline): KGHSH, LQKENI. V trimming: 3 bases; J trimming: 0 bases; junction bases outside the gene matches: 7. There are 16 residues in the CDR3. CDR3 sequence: CASSPGQGGMNTEAFF. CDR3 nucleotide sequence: TGTGCCAGCTCACCGGGCCAGGGGGGGATGAACACTGAAGCTTTCTTT. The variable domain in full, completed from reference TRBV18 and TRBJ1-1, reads NAGVMQNPRHLVRRRGQEARLRCSPMKGHSHVYWYRQLPEEGLKFMVYLQKENIIDESGMPKERFSAEFPKEGPSILRIQQVVRGDSAAYFCASSPGQGGMNTEAFFGQGTRLTVV.

CDR3 in DNA: TGTGCCAGCAGCCGACTCAGTGGGGCTAGCACAGATACGCAGTATTTT. Its translation: CASSRLSGASTDTQYF. The chain combines TRBV3-1 (or the pseudogene TRBV3-2) with TRBJ2-3; tentative D call: TRBD1 (5 bases). Germline CDR1 LGHDT, CDR2 YNNKEL (reference sequence). V was clipped by 4 bases and J by 0 bases, with 14 bases between them. This CDR3 region has 16 residues.

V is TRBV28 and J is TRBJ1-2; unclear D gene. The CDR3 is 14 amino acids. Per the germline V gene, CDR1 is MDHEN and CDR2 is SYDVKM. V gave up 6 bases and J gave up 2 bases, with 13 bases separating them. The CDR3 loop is CASRPSGANYGYTF. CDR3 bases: TGTGCCAGCAGACCCTCGGGAGCAAACTATGGCTACACCTTC.

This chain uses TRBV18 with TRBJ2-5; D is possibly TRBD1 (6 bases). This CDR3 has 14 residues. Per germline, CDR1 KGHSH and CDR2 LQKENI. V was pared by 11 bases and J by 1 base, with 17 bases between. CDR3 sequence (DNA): TGTGCCGACATTTGGGACACCCCCCAAGAGACCCAGTACTTC. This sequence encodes CADIWDTPQETQYF.

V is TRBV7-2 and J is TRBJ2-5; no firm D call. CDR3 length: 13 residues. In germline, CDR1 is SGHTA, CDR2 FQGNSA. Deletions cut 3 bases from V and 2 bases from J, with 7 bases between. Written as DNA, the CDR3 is TGTGCCAGCAGCTTTCAGATACAAGAGACCCAGTACTTC. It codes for CASSFQIQETQYF.

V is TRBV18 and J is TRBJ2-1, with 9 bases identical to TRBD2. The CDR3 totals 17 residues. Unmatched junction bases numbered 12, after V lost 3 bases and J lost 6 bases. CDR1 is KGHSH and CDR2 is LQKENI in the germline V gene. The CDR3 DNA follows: TGTGCCAGCTCACCCCTTGTGGTAGCGGGGGAGGGCAATGAGCAGTTCTTC. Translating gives CASSPLVVAGEGNEQFF.

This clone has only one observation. The CDR3 spells CASSLGREYTEAFF. Here the CDR3 DNA reads TGCGCCAGCAGCTTGGGCAGGGAATACACTGAAGCTTTCTTT. V is TRBV5-1 and J is TRBJ1-1; D is perhaps TRBD1 (5 bases). From germline, CDR1 is SGHRS and CDR2 YFSETQ. V gave up 0 bases and J gave up 3 bases, with 9 bases separating them. This CDR3 region has 14 residues.

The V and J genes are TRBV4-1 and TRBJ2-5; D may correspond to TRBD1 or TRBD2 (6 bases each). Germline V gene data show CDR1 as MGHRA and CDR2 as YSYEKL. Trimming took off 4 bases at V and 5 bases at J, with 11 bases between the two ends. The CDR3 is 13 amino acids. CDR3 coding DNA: TGCGCCAGCAGCCCCTGGAGGGGGGAGACCCAGTACTTC. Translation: CASSPWRGETQYF.

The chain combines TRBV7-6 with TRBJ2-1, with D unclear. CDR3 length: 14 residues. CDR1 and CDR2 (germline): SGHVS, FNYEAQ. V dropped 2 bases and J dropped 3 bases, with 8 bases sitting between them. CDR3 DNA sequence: TGTGCCAGCAGCTTAAGCCAGGACTACAATGAGCAGTTCTTC. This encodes CASSLSQDYNEQFF.

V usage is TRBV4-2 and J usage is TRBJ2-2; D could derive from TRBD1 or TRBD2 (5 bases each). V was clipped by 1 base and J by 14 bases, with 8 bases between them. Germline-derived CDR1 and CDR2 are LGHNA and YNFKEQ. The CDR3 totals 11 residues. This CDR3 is CASSQGGILFF. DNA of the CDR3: TGTGCCAGCAGCCAAGGGGGGATACTGTTTTTT.

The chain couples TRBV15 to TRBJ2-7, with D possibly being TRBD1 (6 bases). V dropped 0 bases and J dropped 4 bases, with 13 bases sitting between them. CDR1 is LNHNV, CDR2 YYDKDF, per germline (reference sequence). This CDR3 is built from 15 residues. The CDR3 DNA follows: TGTGCCACCAGCAGAGAGGGAAGGGGGTGGTACGAGCAGTACTTC. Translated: CATSREGRGWYEQYF.

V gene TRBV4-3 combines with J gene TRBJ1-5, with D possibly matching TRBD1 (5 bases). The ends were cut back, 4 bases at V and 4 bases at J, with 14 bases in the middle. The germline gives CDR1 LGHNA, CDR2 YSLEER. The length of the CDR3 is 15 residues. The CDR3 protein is CASSRITGENQPQHF. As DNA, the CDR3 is TGCGCCAGCAGCCGAATAACAGGCGAAAATCAGCCCCAGCATTTT.

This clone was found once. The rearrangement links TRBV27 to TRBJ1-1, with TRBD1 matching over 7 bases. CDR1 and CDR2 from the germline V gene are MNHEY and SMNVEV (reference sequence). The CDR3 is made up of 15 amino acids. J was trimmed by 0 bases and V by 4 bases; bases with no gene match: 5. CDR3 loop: CASSSGTEMNTEAFF. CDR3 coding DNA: TGTGCCAGCAGTTCTGGGACAGAGATGAACACTGAAGCTTTCTTT.

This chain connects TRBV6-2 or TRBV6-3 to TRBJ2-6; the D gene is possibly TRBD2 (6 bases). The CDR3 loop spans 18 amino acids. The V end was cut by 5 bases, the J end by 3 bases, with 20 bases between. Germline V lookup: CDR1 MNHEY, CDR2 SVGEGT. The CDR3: CASSTYRWGEIGANVLTF. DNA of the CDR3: TGTGCCAGCAGTACTTACCGATGGGGGGAAATTGGGGCCAACGTCCTGACTTTC.

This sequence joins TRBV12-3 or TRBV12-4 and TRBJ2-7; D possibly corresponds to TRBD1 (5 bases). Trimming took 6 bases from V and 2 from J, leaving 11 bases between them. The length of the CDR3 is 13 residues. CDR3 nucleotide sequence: TGTGCCAGCAGGCAGGGTCTAACCTACGAGCAGTACTTC. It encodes CASRQGLTYEQYF.

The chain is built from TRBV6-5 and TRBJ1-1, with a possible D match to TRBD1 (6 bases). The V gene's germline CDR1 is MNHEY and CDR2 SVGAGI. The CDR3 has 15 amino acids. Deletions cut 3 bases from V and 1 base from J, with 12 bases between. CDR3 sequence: CASSYQRQENTEAFF. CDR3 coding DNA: TGTGCCAGCAGTTATCAAAGACAGGAGAACACTGAAGCTTTCTTT.

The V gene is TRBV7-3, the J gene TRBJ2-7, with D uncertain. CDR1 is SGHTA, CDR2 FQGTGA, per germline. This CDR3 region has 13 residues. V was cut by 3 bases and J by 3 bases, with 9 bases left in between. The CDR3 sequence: CASSLDGSYEQYF. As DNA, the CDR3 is TGTGCCAGCAGCTTGGACGGCAGCTACGAGCAGTACTTC.

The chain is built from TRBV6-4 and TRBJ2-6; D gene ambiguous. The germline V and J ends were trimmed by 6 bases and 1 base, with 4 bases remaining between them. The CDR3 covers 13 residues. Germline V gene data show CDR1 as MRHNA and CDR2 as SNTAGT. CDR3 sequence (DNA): TGTGCCAGCAGGGAATCTGGGGCCAACGTCCTGACTTTC. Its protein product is CASRESGANVLTF.

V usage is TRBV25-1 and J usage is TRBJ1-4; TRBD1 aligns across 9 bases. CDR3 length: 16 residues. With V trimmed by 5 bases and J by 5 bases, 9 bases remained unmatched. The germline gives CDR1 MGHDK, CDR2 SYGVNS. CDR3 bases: TGTGCCAGCAGTCCTCCCCCGGGGACAGGGAATGAAAAACTGTTTTTT. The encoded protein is CASSPPPGTGNEKLFF.

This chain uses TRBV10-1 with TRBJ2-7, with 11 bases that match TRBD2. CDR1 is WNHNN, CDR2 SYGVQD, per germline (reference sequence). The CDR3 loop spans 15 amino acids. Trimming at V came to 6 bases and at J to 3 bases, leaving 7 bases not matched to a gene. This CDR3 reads CASSLGTSGIYEQYF. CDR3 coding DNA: TGCGCCAGCAGCCTGGGGACTAGCGGCATCTACGAGCAGTACTTC.

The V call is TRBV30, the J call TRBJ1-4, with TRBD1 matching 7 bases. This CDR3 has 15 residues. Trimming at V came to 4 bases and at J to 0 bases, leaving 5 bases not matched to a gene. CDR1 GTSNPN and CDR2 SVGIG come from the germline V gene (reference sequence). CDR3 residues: CAWNPTGATNEKLFF. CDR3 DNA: TGTGCCTGGAATCCCACAGGGGCAACTAATGAAAAACTGTTTTTT. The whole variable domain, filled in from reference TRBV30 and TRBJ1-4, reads SQTIHQWPATLVQPVGSPLSLECTVEGTSNPNLYWYRQAAGRGLQLLFYSVGIGQISSEVPQNLSASRPQDRQFILSSKKLLLSDSGFYLCAWNPTGATNEKLFFGSGTQLSVL.

This CDR3 is CASSQDGAGTPNEQFF. The CDR3 DNA sequence: TGCGCCAGCAGCCAAGATGGGGCAGGTACCCCCAATGAGCAGTTCTTC. The rearrangement links TRBV4-3 to TRBJ2-1; weak D call: TRBD1 (5 bases). This CDR3 is 16 amino acids long. Trimming took off 0 bases at V and 6 bases at J, with 15 bases between the two ends. The germline CDR1 and CDR2 sequences are LGHNA and YSLEER.